This TCR beta chain comes out of a study of cytomegalovirus exposure and HLA in healthy donors (dated by TCRdb to about 2017). The study in broad terms: An earlier analysis of approximately 640 of the donors reported approximately 300 Gb of sequence data and 117 million unique TCR beta sequences from about 200 million T cells. Roughly 320 gigabases of sequencing data and 70 million to 95 million unique TCR sequences made up an early release that covered fewer than 650 HLA-typed donors. Of the 350 to 400 genotyped donors, 81% fell in the genetic ancestry cluster associated with self-reported Caucasian donors. The study was designed to test whether signatures of past pathogen exposure could be identified by cataloging public T cell receptors. Using immunosequencing, the study profiled T cell repertoires from 500 to 800 subjects and related those repertoires to cytomegalovirus serostatus. Besides the first cohort of under 700 subjects, a separate validation cohort made up of 120 different subjects was used. The study combined high-throughput TCR immunosequencing, statistical association of individual TCRs with disease status, and machine learning to predict cytomegalovirus infection status. To study patterns of TCR occurrence, a later analysis re-analyzed previously published TCR beta repertoires from several hundred donors and added high-resolution HLA genotyping. Rather than using new phenotypic data, the later analysis identified candidate immune exposures from TCR beta sequences and from how often those sequences occurred across donors. In an earlier analysis of roughly 580 of the donors, high-throughput TCR beta sequencing was used to judge whether each TCR beta V gene segment behaved as functional or pseudogenic. Donor age, sex, ethnicity and CMV serostatus were compiled together with the repertoire data. In a later genetic analysis, genome-wide SNP genotypes for about three fifths of the 666 donors were used, and that subset was treated as a discovery cohort. Every discovery cohort repertoire had been produced on one sequencing platform. Both class I and class II loci were covered by HLA typing, at four-digit resolution. Typing coverage varied by locus: roughly 629-630 donors for A, B, C, DRB1 and DQB1; approximately 520 for DQA1; more than 600 for DPA1; under 490 for DPB1. Four or five DR-DQ haplotypes were handled as single units for association and clustering because linkage in the cohort was strong. Among a few hundred genotyped donors of the cohort, an average of about 240,000 unique TCR beta nucleotide sequences were sequenced per donor, around 20% of them non-productive. Overall study results and their limits: According to a later genetic analysis, donors in an Asian-associated ancestry cluster had fewer N-insertions in productive TCRs than the roughly 700-donor mean. V-gene and J-gene trimming of TCR beta chains was associated with a missense DCLRE1C variant in a later genetic analysis, and the association was replicated in an independent cohort. Linkage disequilibrium might explain the correlated functional status among segregating V segments, but an unknown experimental factor could not be ruled out. While some public TCRs were present in many individuals, most TCR sequences turned up only very rarely across donors. CMV serostatus was the only immune exposure information available for the cohort. An earlier analysis of approximately 540 of the donors showed that most TCR beta V segments appeared in productive rearrangements either about 90% or about 30% of the time, which broadly matched IMGT annotations. According to a later analysis, most CMV-associated TCR beta chains appeared to be HLA-restricted, and the HLA associations seemed to be driven largely by CMV exposure. Three of the identified cytomegalovirus-associated TCR beta chains were confirmed in vitro to be specific for cytomegalovirus antigens. Because HLA typing was missing for some donors at each locus, association tests included only the typed subset. A later analysis reported that several top co-occurrence clusters appeared linked to parvovirus B19, influenza, CMV and Epstein-Barr virus. In a later analysis, around 17,000 TCR beta sequences were associated with specific HLA alleles at a false discovery rate of 0.05. Some IMGT-functional V segments, including TRBV6-2 and TRBV6-3, could not be distinguished by the 87-base-pair reads and were therefore excluded. Assigning TCR associations to individual alleles was difficult when HLA alleles, especially DR and DQ, strongly co-occurred. Compared with equally common non-associated chains, HLA-associated TCR beta chains in a later analysis were more clonally expanded and had lower generation probabilities. In a later analysis, TCR association rates were found to vary across HLA loci, with the most associated TCRs seen for DRB1 alleles and the fewest for HLA-C alleles. The authors suggested that the approach could potentially be generalized to other disease states and immunological phenotypes. In the study, some 160 TCR beta chains were listed as associated with cytomegalovirus. Some 15 rarely observed V segments, including chromosome 9 orphons, were excluded from the earlier analysis of a few hundred of the donors because counts were too low. A group of highly shared sequence variants was considered likely to be a technical artifact of the sequencing pipeline. Sequencing depth was assumed to be roughly uniform across donors in the presence/absence analyses, though that assumption may not hold. The classifier was reported to diagnose cytomegalovirus status with high specificity and sensitivity in both the original cohort and the validation cohort. The cohort was sequenced for TCR beta chains only, and without alpha or paired-chain data the features that could be detected were limited. A further reported finding was that TCR beta sequences accurately predicted the HLA-A and HLA-B alleles for most subjects in the first cohort.

For this clone: It lacks a known antigen. Per-base quality was not reported, and no clone a single base away is much larger than it.

Library generation was performed with the immunoSEQ multiplex PCR assay. The multiplex PCR relied on a mix of 60 forward primers for TCR Vbeta segments and 13 reverse primers for TCR Jbeta segments. A multiplex PCR assay on genomic DNA amplified the CDR3 region of rearranged TCR beta genes. Amplified TCR beta libraries were sequenced as 87-base-pair reads on the Illumina HiSeq System. In the original analysis: A later analysis counted around 72 million unique TCR beta chains across the 700 or so repertoires, and some 11 million of these chains were shared by at least two donors. A nearest-neighbor algorithm error-corrected the raw reads and collapsed the reads into unique sequences, merging closely related sequences to remove PCR and sequencing errors. CDR3 sequences were aligned to IMGT reference sequences to assign V, D and J gene segments. Each retained sequence needed at least a six-nucleotide match to both a V gene segment and a J gene segment. Rearrangements were classified as productive when the CDR3 lacked stop codons and remained in frame with V and J, and all other rearrangements were classified as non-productive. CDR3 was defined according to IMGT convention as the region running from the second conserved V-encoded cysteine to the conserved J-encoded phenylalanine. In an earlier analysis of roughly 580 of the donors, sequences lacking an unambiguous match to a single V gene segment were excluded. In an earlier analysis of around 590 of the donors, a V segment was called functional when productive rearrangements were above 56.7%, and segregating when the standard deviation between donors exceeded 5%. A statistical classification framework was built to diagnose cytomegalovirus status from the catalog of TCR beta chain sequences. V and J gene assignment, in a later analysis, came from comparing TCR nucleotide sequences with IMGT/GENE-DB human TR gene sequences. The TCRdist pipeline was used in a later analysis to assign CDR3 sequences and most-parsimonious VDJ recombination scenarios. In a later analysis, every TCR beta chain was defined by the combination of its CDR3 amino acid sequence and its V-gene family, and reads without a unique V-gene family were dropped. A later analysis removed 550 to 650 highly shared, low-generation-probability nucleotide sequences to deal with suspected cross-contamination and a sequencing artifact. A later analysis calculated a clonal expansion index for each public chain from normalized within-repertoire ranks of inferred template counts. A later analysis computed generation probabilities with a VDJ recombination model fitted to out-of-frame rearrangements, and checked the results against IGoR. In a later analysis, TCR-TCR, TCR-HLA and TCR-CMV co-occurrence was scored with hypergeometric tests, and a repertoire-size bias correction was applied to TCR pairs. To estimate false discovery rates, a later analysis permuted the HLA or CMV assignments 20 times. In a later analysis, co-occurring TCRs were grouped using DBSCAN, with TCRdist sequence similarity added in when clustering inside HLA-allele-positive subsets. Co-occurrence clustering excluded repertoires with fewer than 30,000 or more than 120,000 public chains, plus five with anomalous nucleotide sharing. The immuneACCESS repertoire file appears here via TCRdb, limited to in-frame rearrangements. These files lack a portion of the clones; in checked studies, under half of the deficit traces to unresolved V genes, and the cause of the others is not known. From that table come the V and J calls and clone size; the DNA was used to work out D and trimming. The sample table shows about 37,000 clones, and around 70% are seen once. The ten most abundant clones make up roughly 6.7% of the sample.

The CDR3, cysteine through phenylalanine, is 15 amino acids long. Only the CDR3 DNA stays, 45 bases, in frame from base 1. The CDR1 and CDR2 encoded by the germline V gene are MNHEY and SVGAGI. Germline trimming amounts to 7 bases on V and 0 bases on J, with 6 as the count of junction bases outside the gene matches. The cohort comprised 670 or so healthy bone marrow donors. At the time of sampling, every cohort member was nominally healthy, though immune exposures that went unrecorded were likely present. The donor tested CMV seronegative, placing the donor among the roughly 340 seronegative members of the cohort. A peripheral blood sample was provided by each donor, and peripheral blood mononuclear cells were used for TCR beta sequencing. The Qiagen DNeasy Blood Extraction Kit was used to extract genomic DNA from the blood cell samples.

This clonotype originated in a man aged 25-45 years in good health and CMV-seronegative. Sequencing was performed on PBMCs. This sequence uses TRBV6-5 and TRBJ2-3; TRBD2 lines up with 8 middle nucleotides. CDR3 loop: CASNPRGGSTDTQYF. The DNA sequence is as follows: TGTGCCAGCAATCCCCGGGGGGGGAGCACAGATACGCAGTATTTT.